Below, 22 T cell receptor beta chains from the same sample are listed, as sequenced in a study of control samples from healthy donors and cancer patients. Sequenced by immunoSEQ multiplex PCR; TCRdb stores in-frame clones only, minus some. Of roughly 170,000 clones in the sample, about 91% were seen once. Sequencing was carried out using blood. All receptors derive from a woman aged 35 to 49 in good health.

The V call is TRBV24-1, the J call TRBJ1-5, with unresolved D. This CDR3 has 13 residues. Between the trimmed V and J ends, which lost 6 bases and 2 bases, there was a span of 7 bases. Germline lookup yields CDR1 KGHDR and CDR2 SFDVKD. The CDR3 protein is CATSKDGNQPQHF. Written as DNA, the CDR3 is TGTGCCACCAGTAAGGACGGCAATCAGCCCCAGCATTTT.

This chain joins TRBV12-5 and TRBJ2-1; TRBD2 agrees at 9 bases. Germline trimming cut 3 bases from V and 4 bases from J; bases unmatched to any gene: 13. The length of the CDR3 is 18 residues. The germline V gene has CDR1 LGHNT and CDR2 FRNRAP. The CDR3 loop reads CASGLASGGLLLYNEQFF. In DNA, the CDR3 is TGTGCTAGTGGTTTAGCGAGCGGGGGGCTCCTTCTTTACAATGAGCAGTTCTTC.

The gene calls are TRBV13 and TRBJ2-7; 11 bases match TRBD1. The CDR3 runs 16 residues. Germline CDR1 and CDR2: PRHDT and FYEKMQ (reference sequence). V shed 5 bases and J 3 bases; nucleotides not matched to a gene: 9. The CDR3 spells CASSPAGTGGFYEQYF. The CDR3 nucleotides are TGTGCCAGCAGCCCAGCCGGGACAGGGGGTTTCTACGAGCAGTACTTC. Combining the CDR3 with reference TRBV13 and TRBJ2-7 gives the whole variable domain AAGVIQSPRHLIKEKRETATLKCYPIPRHDTVYWYQQGPGQDPQFLISFYEKMQSDKGSIPDRFSAQQFSDYHSELNMSSLELGDSALYFCASSPAGTGGFYEQYFGPGTRLTVT.

The V and J genes are TRBV27 and TRBJ1-5; D is unclear. V was shortened by 3 bases and J by 4 bases, with 7 bases between the two germline ends. CDR3 length: 13 residues. Germline lookup yields CDR1 MNHEY and CDR2 SMNVEV (reference sequence). This CDR3 is CASSLRGNQPQHF. The CDR3 DNA reads TGTGCCAGCAGTTTGAGAGGAAATCAGCCCCAGCATTTT.

The chain employs TRBV11-2 and TRBJ2-3, with 12 bases fitting TRBD2. Germline CDR1 and CDR2: SGHAT and FQNNGV. The CDR3 loop spans 16 amino acids. V was pared by 5 bases and J by 1 base, with 4 bases of the junction left unmatched. CDR3 bases: TGTGCCAGCAGCCGACTAGCGGGGGCCGGCACAGATACGCAGTATTTT. This gives the protein CASSRLAGAGTDTQYF.

This chain links TRBV5-4 with TRBJ2-5, with 9 bases fitting TRBD1. This CDR3 comprises 15 residues. The trim removed 4 bases at V and 4 bases at J, leaving 8 bases unmatched. Germline V gives CDR1 SGHNT, CDR2 YYREEE (reference sequence). CDR3 protein: CASSGTGIGVETQYF. CDR3 nucleotides: TGTGCCAGCAGCGGGACAGGGATAGGAGTAGAGACCCAGTACTTC. Looking up the rest from reference TRBV5-4 and TRBJ2-5 gives the full variable domain: ETGVTQSPTHLIKTRGQQVTLRCSSQSGHNTVSWYQQALGQGPQFIFQYYREEENGRGNFPPRFSGLQFPNYSSELNVNALELDDSALYLCASSGTGIGVETQYFGPGTRLLVL.

The chain has TRBV7-6 and TRBJ1-1; no reliable D call. Per germline, CDR1 SGHVS and CDR2 FNYEAQ. The CDR3 consists of 15 residues. V was pared by 5 bases and J by 1 base, with 14 bases between. CDR3 loop: CASSPLGSKNTEAFF. CDR3 coding DNA: TGTGCCAGCAGCCCCCTGGGAAGCAAGAACACTGAAGCTTTCTTT.

This chain uses TRBV4-2 with TRBJ2-1; the D gene is possibly TRBD2 (6 bases). The V end was cut by 0 bases, the J end by 9 bases, with 12 bases between. The CDR3 length is 14 residues. CDR1 LGHNA and CDR2 YNFKEQ come from the germline V gene. CDR3 sequence: CASSQEGGSGEQFF. The CDR3 DNA is TGTGCCAGCAGCCAAGAGGGGGGATCCGGTGAGCAGTTCTTC.

On this clone itself: An end of the junction does not agree with germline; a read error may underlie this. This chain connects TRBV12-3 or TRBV12-4 to TRBJ1-1; no clear D. CDR3 length: 11 residues. This CDR3 reads CASSQTTEALF. The CDR3 DNA follows: TGTGCCAGCAGTCAGACCACTGAAGCTCTCTTT.

V and J are TRBV7-3 and TRBJ1-2, with D hard to call. V was cut by 0 bases and J by 7 bases, with 9 bases left in between. This CDR3 region has 13 residues. CDR1 SGHTA and CDR2 FQGTGA come from the germline V gene. Here the CDR3 reads CASSLTVGSGYTF. The CDR3 DNA sequence: TGTGCCAGCAGCTTAACGGTGGGGTCTGGCTACACCTTC.

This chain uses TRBV7-3 with TRBJ2-1, with 16 bases lining up with TRBD2. The germline V gene encodes CDR1 SGHTA and CDR2 FQGTGA. The CDR3 runs to 17 residues. V lost 5 bases to trimming and J lost 9 bases; unmatched junction nucleotides: 10. CDR3 in DNA: TGTGCCAGCAGCCCGCTCGGGACTAGCGGGGGGGCGGTTGAGCAGTTCTTC. It yields the protein CASSPLGTSGGAVEQFF. Combining the CDR3 with reference TRBV7-3 and TRBJ2-1 gives the whole variable domain GAGVSQTPSNKVTEKGKYVELRCDPISGHTALYWYRQSLGQGPEFLIYFQGTGAADDSGLPNDRFFAVRPEGSVSTLKIQRTERGDSAVYLCASSPLGTSGGAVEQFFGPGTRLTVL.

This clone occurred once. The rearrangement links TRBV20-1 to TRBJ1-5; unclear D gene. V shed 3 bases and J shed 4 bases, with 7 bases lying between them. The CDR3 has 12 residues. Germline loops: CDR1 DFQATT, CDR2 SNEGSKA (reference sequence). The CDR3 coding sequence is TGCAGTGCTAGTGCTGGGAATCAGCCCCAGCATTTT. Translation gives CSASAGNQPQHF.

The V gene is TRBV5-4, the J gene TRBJ2-1; no reliable D call. Germline V lookup: CDR1 SGHNT, CDR2 YYREEE (reference sequence). The CDR3 loop spans 12 amino acids. With 4 bases removed from V and 6 bases from J, the gap between germline ends came to 8 bases. CDR3 bases: TGTGCCAGCAGCATAAAGGGCAATGAGCAGTTCTTC. Protein product: CASSIKGNEQFF.

The rearrangement joins TRBV7-9 to TRBJ2-2, with 8 nucleotides matching TRBD1. CDR3 size: 18 residues. Germline V lookup: CDR1 SEHNR, CDR2 FQNEAQ (reference sequence). V trimming: 5 bases; J trimming: 2 bases; junction bases outside the gene matches: 13. The CDR3 protein is CASSRPSQGARNTGELFF. In DNA, the CDR3 is TGTGCCAGCAGCCGTCCAAGCCAGGGGGCGCGTAACACCGGGGAGCTGTTTTTT.

The V and J genes are TRBV10-1 and TRBJ2-2; D assignment may be TRBD1 or TRBD2 (5 bases each). There are 14 residues in the CDR3. The germline V gene encodes CDR1 WNHNN and CDR2 SYGVQD (reference sequence). V lost 9 bases to trimming and J lost 0 bases, with 11 bases between them. CDR3 nucleotide sequence: TGCGCCAGTTCCGGGACGCCGAACACCGGGGAGCTGTTTTTT. It encodes CASSGTPNTGELFF.

The rearrangement joins TRBV5-4 to TRBJ2-5; 12 bases fit TRBD2. CDR3 size: 17 residues. Germline-derived CDR1 and CDR2 are SGHNT and YYREEE (reference sequence). Germline trimming cut 1 base from V and 1 base from J; bases unmatched to any gene: 5. CDR3 residues: CASSLTSGGSIQETQYF. The CDR3, as DNA: TGTGCCAGCAGCTTGACTAGCGGGGGGTCTATCCAAGAGACCCAGTACTTC.

The chain employs TRBV7-9 and TRBJ1-5; TRBD1 aligns across 8 bases. V lost 3 bases to trimming and J lost 5 bases; unmatched junction nucleotides: 6. Germline assignment: CDR1 SEHNR and CDR2 FQNEAQ (reference sequence). There are 15 residues in the CDR3. CDR3 region: CASSFDRGRDQPQHF. DNA of the CDR3: TGTGCCAGCAGCTTCGACAGGGGCAGGGATCAGCCCCAGCATTTT.

Only one count was recorded for this clone. The chain has TRBV19 and TRBJ2-2, with 7 bases identical to TRBD1. Germline V gives CDR1 LNHDA, CDR2 SQIVND (reference sequence). The CDR3 is 14 residues long. Trimming removed 5 bases from V and 1 base from J; junction bases left unmatched: 1. CDR3 region: CASSYRGNTGELFF. The CDR3 DNA reads as TGTGCCAGTAGTTACAGGGGGAACACCGGGGAGCTGTTTTTT.

The V call is TRBV7-9, the J call TRBJ2-1; TRBD2 matches at 11 bases. With V trimmed by 7 bases and J by 1 base, 6 bases remained unmatched. CDR3 length equals 16 residues. Germline CDR1 is SEHNR and CDR2 is FQNEAQ (reference sequence). The CDR3 region is CASKLAGAPSYNEQFF. The CDR3 DNA sequence: TGTGCCAGCAAACTAGCGGGGGCTCCTTCCTACAATGAGCAGTTCTTC.

The chain is built from TRBV7-9 and TRBJ1-1; TRBD1 matches 8 bases. The CDR3 has 14 residues. Germline trimming cut 6 bases from V and 5 bases from J; bases unmatched to any gene: 8. Germline loops: CDR1 SEHNR, CDR2 FQNEAQ (reference sequence). CDR3 residues: CASRTQGAATEAFF. In nucleotides, the CDR3 is TGTGCCAGCAGAACCCAGGGGGCCGCTACTGAAGCTTTCTTT.

The V and J genes are TRBV29-1 and TRBJ2-7; 7 bases line up with TRBD2. This CDR3 is 14 amino acids long. V gave up 1 base and J gave up 0 bases; unmatched junction bases: 3. Germline values: CDR1 SQVTM, CDR2 ANQGSEA. CDR3 loop: CSVEGRESSYEQYF. CDR3 DNA: TGCAGCGTTGAAGGGCGGGAGAGCTCCTACGAGCAGTACTTC.

The chain uses TRBV5-1 and TRBJ1-1, with 9 bases matching TRBD1. V dropped 4 bases and J dropped 4; count of bases not matched to a gene: 8. This CDR3 is built from 15 residues. Germline V gene lookup returns CDR1 SGHRS and CDR2 YFSETQ. CDR3 loop: CASSAGQGSGTEAFF. DNA for the CDR3: TGCGCCAGCAGCGCGGGACAGGGATCGGGCACTGAAGCTTTCTTT.